This entry lists 18 T cell receptor beta chains sequenced from one sample in a study of long-term antiretroviral therapy in people with HIV. Run at survey level, the immunoSEQ assay was version v3.0. Libraries were prepared by immunoSEQ multiplex PCR; TCRdb keeps only in-frame clonotypes and omits some of them. The sample yields 19,000 or so clones, around 80% seen once. Sample: unsorted PBMCs, taken at the start of antiretroviral therapy, before treatment. The receptors derive from a woman between 35 and 50 years old with HIV.

This chain uses TRBV19 with TRBJ1-6, with D hard to call. Germline V CDR1 and CDR2: LNHDA, SQIVND (reference sequence). With 2 bases removed from V and 14 bases from J, the gap between germline ends came to 13 bases. The CDR3 loop spans 13 amino acids. CDR3 sequence (DNA): TGTGCCAGTAGTATAACGACTACAGCCACCCTCCACTTT. This sequence encodes CASSITTTATLHF.

V gene TRBV19 combines with J gene TRBJ1-2; 9 bases line up with TRBD1. The CDR3 is 15 amino acids. V shed 4 bases and J 8 bases; nucleotides not matched to a gene: 11. Germline CDR1 is LNHDA and CDR2 is SQIVND (reference sequence). The CDR3 region has the DNA TGTGCCAGTAGTACCCCGGGACAGGGAATGAGGGGCTACACCTTC. This gives the protein CASSTPGQGMRGYTF.

This chain connects TRBV30 to TRBJ1-3, with D uncertain. Germline CDR1 and CDR2: GTSNPN and SVGIG (reference sequence). The length of the CDR3 is 13 residues. Trimming left V 4 bases short and J 4 bases short, with 11 bases between. This chain's CDR3 is CAWTVTAGNTIYF. CDR3 in DNA: TGTGCCTGGACGGTTACAGCCGGAAACACCATATATTTT.

This clone was recorded a few times. This chain uses TRBV11-2 with TRBJ1-1, with D possibly TRBD1 on 5 matching bases. The germline V gene encodes CDR1 SGHAT and CDR2 FQNNGV. The CDR3 is made up of 15 amino acids. V lost 4 bases to trimming and J lost 0 bases, with 12 bases between them. CDR3 in amino acids: CASSSKLGVNTEAFF. CDR3 nucleotide sequence: TGTGCCAGCAGCTCAAAACTAGGGGTGAACACTGAAGCTTTCTTT. The full variable domain, completed using reference TRBV11-2 and TRBJ1-1, is EAGVAQSPRYKIIEKRQSVAFWCNPISGHATLYWYQQILGQGPKLLIQFQNNGVVDDSQLPKDRFSAERLKGVDSTLKIQPAKLEDSAVYLCASSSKLGVNTEAFFGQGTRLTVV.

The rearrangement joins TRBV10-2 to TRBJ2-3, with TRBD1 matching 10 bases. This CDR3 is 15 amino acids long. The ends lost 2 bases at V and 4 bases at J; junction bases unmatched: 3. Per germline, CDR1 WSHSY and CDR2 SAAADI. CDR3 DNA: TGCGCCAGCAGTGAGAGACAGGGGGCAGCAGATACGCAGTATTTT. Translating it yields CASSERQGAADTQYF.

The rearrangement joins TRBV5-5 to TRBJ2-7; maybe TRBD1 (6 bases). This CDR3 is built from 15 residues. Germline V gene data show CDR1 as SGHKS and CDR2 as YYEKEE (reference sequence). V was clipped by 4 bases and J by 2 bases, with 16 bases between them. In DNA, the CDR3 is TGTGCCAGCAGCCCAACCGACAGGAGTCCCTACGAGCAGTACTTC. This encodes CASSPTDRSPYEQYF.

This clone was seen just once. The chain links TRBV4-2 to TRBJ2-2; weak D call: TRBD2 (5 bases). CDR1 LGHNA and CDR2 YNFKEQ come from the germline V gene. Trimming pared 6 bases from V and 6 bases from J, leaving 11 bases between. This CDR3 is 13 amino acids long. In nucleotides, the CDR3 is TGTGCCAGCAGTCCGGACTGGTCCGGGGAGCTGTTTTTT. This translates into CASSPDWSGELFF.

The chain employs TRBV6-5 and TRBJ1-2; TRBD1 matches 8 bases. This CDR3 is built from 13 residues. Germline V gene sequence: CDR1 MNHEY, CDR2 SVGAGI. V lost 2 bases to trimming and J lost 7 bases; unmatched junction nucleotides: 3. Here the CDR3 reads CASSYRTGSGYTF. CDR3 sequence (DNA): TGTGCCAGCAGTTACCGGACAGGGAGTGGCTACACCTTC.

The chain links TRBV28 to TRBJ1-2, with D hard to call. Per the germline V gene, CDR1 is MDHEN and CDR2 is SYDVKM. The CDR3 runs to 16 residues. The V end lost 10 bases, the J end lost 4 bases, and 25 bases lay between the germline ends. The CDR3 DNA follows: TGTGCCACCACGACTCCGAGGTCGCGAGGTTTCTATGGCTACACCTTC. This encodes CATTTPRSRGFYGYTF.

This clone was seen a handful of times. The chain joins TRBV28 to TRBJ1-1; D not resolved. The CDR3 runs 15 residues. Germline V gene sequence: CDR1 MDHEN, CDR2 SYDVKM. The V and J ends lost 4 bases and 0 bases respectively, with 12 bases between them. CDR3: CASSSPLDMNTEAFF. CDR3 DNA sequence: TGTGCCAGCAGTTCTCCCTTAGATATGAACACTGAAGCTTTCTTT.

This rearrangement joins TRBV19 to TRBJ1-1; a weak D match, TRBD1 (5 bases). The CDR3 runs to 13 residues. Germline V gene sequence: CDR1 LNHDA, CDR2 SQIVND (reference sequence). Trimming stripped 3 bases from V and 6 bases from J, with 11 bases between. The chain's CDR3 is CASSIGGKPEAFF. The CDR3 DNA is TGTGCCAGTAGTATCGGGGGGAAACCTGAAGCTTTCTTT.

The CDR3 DNA reads as TGCGCCAGCAGCCAAGATCATAGGGCCCTTATCTACGAGCAGTACTTC. Amino acids: CASSQDHRALIYEQYF. V and J are TRBV4-1 and TRBJ2-7; D gene unclear. The CDR3 consists of 16 residues. Germline assignment: CDR1 MGHRA and CDR2 YSYEKL. Trimming stripped 0 bases from V and 3 bases from J, with 15 bases between.

The genes are TRBV25-1 and TRBJ2-5; 11 nucleotides match TRBD1. The V segment lost 6 bases and the J segment 4 bases; nucleotides outside the gene matches: 13. The germline V gene encodes CDR1 MGHDK and CDR2 SYGVNS. The CDR3 consists of 17 residues. CDR3 residues: CASSALVGTGGGETQYF. The CDR3 DNA reads TGTGCCAGCAGCGCCCTTGTTGGGACAGGGGGGGGAGAGACCCAGTACTTC.

The chain joins TRBV10-3 to TRBJ1-2; no firm D call. Germline V lookup: CDR1 ENHRY, CDR2 SYGVKD. V lost 8 bases and J 0 bases, leaving 7 bases between the germline ends. The CDR3 sequence is 12 residues long. The CDR3 DNA follows: TGTGCCATCGAGGCGGCTAACTATGGCTACACCTTC. Its protein product is CAIEAANYGYTF.

This clone was detected only a few times. The chain joins TRBV27 to TRBJ1-5, with TRBD1 matching over 7 bases. Germline V gives CDR1 MNHEY, CDR2 SMNVEV (reference sequence). The J segment lost 3 bases and the V segment lost 6 bases, leaving 8 bases of the junction unmatched. The CDR3 sequence is 15 residues long. CDR3 bases: TGTGCCAGCAGACGTACAGGGGTCGACAATCAGCCCCAGCATTTT. It yields the protein CASRRTGVDNQPQHF.

The chain carries TRBV4-3 and TRBJ1-6; a possible D gene is TRBD1 (5 bases). V lost 0 bases and J 4 bases, leaving 16 bases between the germline ends. Germline values: CDR1 LGHNA, CDR2 YSLEER. The CDR3 spans 18 residues. The CDR3 bases are TGCGCCAGCAGCCAAGAATGGGGGGAGAATTTATATAATTCACCCCTCCACTTT. Protein sequence: CASSQEWGENLYNSPLHF.

V usage is TRBV21-1 and J usage is TRBJ1-1; no check of the table's D call, TRBD1, against the DNA was made. TRBV21-1 has pseudogene status. The CDR3 extends over 14 amino acids. CDR3: CASSIKAGNTEAFF. DNA of the CDR3: TGTGCCAGCAGTATTAAAGCAGGGAACACTGAAGCTTTCTTT.

This clone was seen only a few times. The chain has TRBV7-2 and TRBJ2-7, with 8 nucleotides matching TRBD1. The CDR3 sequence is 13 residues long. CDR1 and CDR2 (germline): SGHTA, FQGNSA. The V and J ends lost 4 bases and 6 bases, in that order; junction bases with no gene match: 5. CDR3 DNA: TGTGCCAGCAGCTCAAACACAGGGGGCGAGCAGTACTTC. Translated: CASSSNTGGEQYF.